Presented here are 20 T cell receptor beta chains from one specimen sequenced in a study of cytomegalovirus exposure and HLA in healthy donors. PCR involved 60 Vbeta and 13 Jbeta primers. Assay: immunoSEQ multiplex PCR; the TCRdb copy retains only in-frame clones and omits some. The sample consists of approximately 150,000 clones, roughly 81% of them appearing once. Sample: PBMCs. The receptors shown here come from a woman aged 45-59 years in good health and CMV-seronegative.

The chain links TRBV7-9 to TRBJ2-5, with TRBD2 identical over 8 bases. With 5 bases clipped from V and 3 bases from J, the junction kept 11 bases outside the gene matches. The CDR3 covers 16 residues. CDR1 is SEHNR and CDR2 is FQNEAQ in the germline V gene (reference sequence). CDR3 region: CASSPGASGLKETQYF. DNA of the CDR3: TGTGCCAGCAGCCCAGGGGCTAGCGGGTTAAAAGAGACCCAGTACTTC.

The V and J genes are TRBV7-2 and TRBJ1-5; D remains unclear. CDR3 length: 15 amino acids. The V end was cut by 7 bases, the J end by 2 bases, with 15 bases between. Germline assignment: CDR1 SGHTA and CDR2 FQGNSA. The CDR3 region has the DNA TGTGCCAGCACCATACCGGGAATGGGCAATCAGCCCCAGCATTTT. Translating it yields CASTIPGMGNQPQHF.

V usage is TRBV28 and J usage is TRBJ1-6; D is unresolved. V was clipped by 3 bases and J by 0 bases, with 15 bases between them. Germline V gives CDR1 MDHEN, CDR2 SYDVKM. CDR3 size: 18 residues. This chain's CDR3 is CASSFIGLMGSYNSPLHF. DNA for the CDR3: TGTGCCAGCAGTTTTATTGGACTGATGGGCTCCTATAATTCACCCCTCCACTTT. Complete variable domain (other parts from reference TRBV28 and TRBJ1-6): DVKVTQSSRYLVKRTGEKVFLECVQDMDHENMFWYRQDPGLGLRLIYFSYDVKMKEKGDIPEGYSVSREKKERFSLILESASTNQTSMYLCASSFIGLMGSYNSPLHFGNGTRLTVT.

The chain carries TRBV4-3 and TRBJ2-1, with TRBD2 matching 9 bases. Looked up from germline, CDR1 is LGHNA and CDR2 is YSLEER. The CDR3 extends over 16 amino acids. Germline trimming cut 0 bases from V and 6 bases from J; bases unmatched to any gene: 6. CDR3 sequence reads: CASSQEMAGGLNEQFF. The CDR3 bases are TGCGCCAGCAGCCAAGAAATGGCGGGGGGGCTCAATGAGCAGTTCTTC.

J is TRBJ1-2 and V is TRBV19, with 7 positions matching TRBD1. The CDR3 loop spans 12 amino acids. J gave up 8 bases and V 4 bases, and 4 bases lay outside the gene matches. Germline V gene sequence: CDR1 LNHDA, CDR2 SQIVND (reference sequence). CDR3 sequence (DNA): TGTGCCAGTAGTAAGGGGGCTGAAGGCTACACCTTC. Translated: CASSKGAEGYTF.

The CDR3, as DNA: TGTGCCAGCAGCTCGAACCGGGACACACCCTACGAGCAGTACTTC. Translated, it gives CASSSNRDTPYEQYF. The chain joins TRBV28 to TRBJ2-7, with D perhaps matching TRBD1 (6 bases). There are 15 residues in the CDR3. Looked up from germline, CDR1 is MDHEN and CDR2 is SYDVKM. Trimming took 6 bases from V and 2 from J, leaving 17 bases between them.

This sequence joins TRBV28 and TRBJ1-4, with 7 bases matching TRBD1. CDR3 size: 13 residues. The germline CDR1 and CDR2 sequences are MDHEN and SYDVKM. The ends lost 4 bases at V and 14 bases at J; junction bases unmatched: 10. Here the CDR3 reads CASSSPDRVRLFF. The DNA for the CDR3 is TGTGCCAGCAGTTCCCCCGACAGGGTGCGGCTGTTTTTT.

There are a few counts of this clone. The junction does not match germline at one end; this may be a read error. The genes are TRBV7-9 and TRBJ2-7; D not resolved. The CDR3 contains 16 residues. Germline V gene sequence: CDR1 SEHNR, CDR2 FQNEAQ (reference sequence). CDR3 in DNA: TGTTCCAGCAGCGCCCCCGGAACGTTGGCCGGGTACGAGCAGTACTTC. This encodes CSSSAPGTLAGYEQYF.

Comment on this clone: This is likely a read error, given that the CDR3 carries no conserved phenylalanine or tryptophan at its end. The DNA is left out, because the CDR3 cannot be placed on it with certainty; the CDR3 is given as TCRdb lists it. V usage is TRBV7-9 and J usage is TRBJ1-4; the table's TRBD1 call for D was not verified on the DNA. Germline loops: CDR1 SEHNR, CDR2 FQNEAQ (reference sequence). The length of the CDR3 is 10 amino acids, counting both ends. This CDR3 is CSSSLRDRGR.

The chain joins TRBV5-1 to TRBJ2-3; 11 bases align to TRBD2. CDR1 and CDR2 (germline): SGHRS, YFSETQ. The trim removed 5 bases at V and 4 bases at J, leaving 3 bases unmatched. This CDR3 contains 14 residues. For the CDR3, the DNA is TGCGCCAGCAGGGGACTAGCGGTCTCAGATACGCAGTATTTT. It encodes CASRGLAVSDTQYF.

As DNA, the CDR3 is TGCGCCAGCGGACAGGGCGGCACTGAAGCTTTCTTT. Its translation: CASGQGGTEAFF. V gene TRBV10-1 combines with J gene TRBJ1-1, with 8 bases matching TRBD1. Germline CDR1 is WNHNN and CDR2 is SYGVQD (reference sequence). V gave up 8 bases and J gave up 4 bases; unmatched junction bases: 3. This CDR3 spans 12 amino acids.

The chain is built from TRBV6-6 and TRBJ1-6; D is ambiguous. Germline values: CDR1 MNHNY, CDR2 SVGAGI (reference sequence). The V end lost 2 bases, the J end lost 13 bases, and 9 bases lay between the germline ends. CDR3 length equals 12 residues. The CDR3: CASSYATEPLHF. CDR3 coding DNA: TGTGCCAGCAGTTACGCCACAGAGCCCCTCCACTTT.

The CDR3: CASITKRGGFYNEQFF. CDR3 bases: TGCGCCAGCATTACCAAGCGGGGGGGTTTCTACAATGAGCAGTTCTTC. J is TRBJ2-1 and V is TRBV10-1; 10 bases agree with TRBD2. Looked up from germline, CDR1 is WNHNN and CDR2 is SYGVQD (reference sequence). This CDR3 has 16 residues. V lost 7 bases to trimming and J lost 3 bases; unmatched junction nucleotides: 9.

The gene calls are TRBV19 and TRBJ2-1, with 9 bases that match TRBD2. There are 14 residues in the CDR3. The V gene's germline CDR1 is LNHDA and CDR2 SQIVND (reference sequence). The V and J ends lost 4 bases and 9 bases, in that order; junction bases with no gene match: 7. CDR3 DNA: TGTGCCAGTAGTAGAGGGACTAGCTCAGGTGAGCAGTTCTTC. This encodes CASSRGTSSGEQFF.

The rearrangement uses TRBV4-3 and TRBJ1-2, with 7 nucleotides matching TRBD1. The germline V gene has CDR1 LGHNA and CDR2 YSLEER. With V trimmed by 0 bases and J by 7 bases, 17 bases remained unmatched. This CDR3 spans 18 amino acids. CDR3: CASSQDFNLGQSLGGYTF. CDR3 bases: TGCGCCAGCAGCCAAGATTTTAATTTGGGACAGTCCCTCGGTGGCTACACCTTC.

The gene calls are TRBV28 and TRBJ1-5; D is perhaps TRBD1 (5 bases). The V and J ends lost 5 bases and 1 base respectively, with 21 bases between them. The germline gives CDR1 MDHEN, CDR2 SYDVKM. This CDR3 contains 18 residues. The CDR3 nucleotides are TGTGCCAGCAGTCCCCCCCGGCAGGGTTATATGAGCAATCAGCCCCAGCATTTT. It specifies CASSPPRQGYMSNQPQHF.

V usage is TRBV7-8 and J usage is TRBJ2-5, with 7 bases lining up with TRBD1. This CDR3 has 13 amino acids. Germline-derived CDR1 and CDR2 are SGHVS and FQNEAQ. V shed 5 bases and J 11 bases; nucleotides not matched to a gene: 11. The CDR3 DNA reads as TGTGCCAGCAGCACCAGACAGGGCCTGCAGCAGTACTTC. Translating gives CASSTRQGLQQYF.

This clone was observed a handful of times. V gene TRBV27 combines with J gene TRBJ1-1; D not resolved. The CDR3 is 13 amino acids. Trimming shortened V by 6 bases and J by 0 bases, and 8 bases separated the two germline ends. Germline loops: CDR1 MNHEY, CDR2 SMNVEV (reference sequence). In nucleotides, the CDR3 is TGTGCCAGCAGAGTTCAGTTGAACACTGAAGCTTTCTTT. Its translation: CASRVQLNTEAFF.

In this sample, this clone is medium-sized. CDR3 DNA sequence: TGTGCCAGCAGCCCCGAGGGGGTTGGCTACACCTTC. Translating gives CASSPEGVGYTF. This chain connects TRBV7-9 to TRBJ1-2; a weak D match, TRBD1 (6 bases). This CDR3 has 12 amino acids. Germline CDR1 SEHNR, CDR2 FQNEAQ (reference sequence). Between the trimmed V and J ends, which lost 5 bases and 7 bases, there was a span of 11 bases.

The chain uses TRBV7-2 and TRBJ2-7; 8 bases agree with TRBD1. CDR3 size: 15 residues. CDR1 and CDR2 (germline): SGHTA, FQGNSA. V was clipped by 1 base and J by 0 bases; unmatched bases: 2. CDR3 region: CASSLGTGSSYEQYF. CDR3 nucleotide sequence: TGTGCCAGCAGCTTAGGGACAGGGAGCTCCTACGAGCAGTACTTC.